This T cell receptor beta chain originates from a study of regulatory T cells in long-lasting Graves disease. Broader study findings: There was favoring of TRBV28, TRBJ1-2 and TRBJ2-5 in persistent disease.

This clonotype was picked up many times. Its antigen is unidentified. iRepertoire HTBI primers and Arm-PCR of CDR3 regions built TCR beta libraries. One entry per CDR3 protein results from TCRdb running MiXCR on the multiplex PCR reads. The sample records 420,000 or so distinct CDR3 sequences, 15% to 20% being singletons. Time point noted: newly diagnosed GD, antithyroid drugs for less than 3 months. RNA extracted from PBMCs served as the sequencing template. The CDR3 consists of 15 residues. With 5 bases removed from V and 2 bases from J, the gap between germline ends came to 16 bases. Germline assignment: CDR1 MNHNS and CDR2 SASEGT. The same sample was also studied in work on T cells in Graves' hyperthyroidism and ophthalmopathy.

This sample comprised peripheral blood mononuclear cells (PBMCs), obtained at new diagnosis, from a patient treated with antithyroid drugs. The genes are TRBV6-1 and TRBJ2-7, with D unclear. The TCR originated in a woman between 18 and 29 years old with Graves disease. The DNA for the CDR3 is TGTGCCAGCAGTCCCCGGGCAGTAATCCCCTACGAGCAGTACTTC. It yields the protein CASSPRAVIPYEQYF.